This T cell receptor (beta chain) was obtained from a study of low-dose radiotherapy and immunotherapy resistance in tumors (dated by TCRdb to 2022 to 2024). In terms of the full investigation: In Cohort 1, 0.5 Gy per fraction was delivered every 2 weeks, and a total PTV dose of 6.5 Gy was prescribed. In Cohort 2, 1 Gy per fraction was delivered every two weeks, for a total of 13 Gy over 26 weeks. Nivolumab was administered intravenously as a 240 mg flat dose every two weeks, and ipilimumab was administered intravenously at 1 mg/kg every six weeks. Cyclophosphamide 200 mg/m2 was given intravenously every two weeks, one day before each radiation and immunotherapy administration. Aspirin 300 mg was taken orally once daily by patients for four cycles, starting on cycle 1 day 1. Trial participants were not randomized into treatment groups. Eight patients were included in the translational analysis: three from the first dose cohort and the first five from the second dose cohort.

This clonotype was detected only a few times. The specificity of this receptor is unknown. No quality values exist for individual bases; no much larger clone is one base distant. Instrument on record: Illumina HiSeq 2500. First-strand cDNA was synthesized using Superscript III and a set of TRAV- and TRBV-specific primers, so that both TCRalpha and TCRbeta chains were covered. TCRs were amplified for about 18 PCR cycles with Phusion, using a constant-region primer paired with the adapter attached to the V primers. The MessageAmp II aRNA Amplification Kit was used to amplify the isolated mRNA, with in vitro transcription run for around 15 hours at 37 degrees C. mRNA for TCR sequencing was isolated with the Dynabeads mRNA DIRECT Purification Kit. Indexed Illumina adapters were added in a second Phusion PCR of 25 cycles, after which AMPure XP beads were used to purify the products. The paper's processing steps were these. Custom Perl scripts pooled TCR sequences encoding the same protein, removed out-of-frame sequences and computed each clonotype's abundance. TCR sequences supported by only a single read were excluded from analysis. Shannon entropy, Gini index, clonality, richness, and the frequency of TCRs shared between repertoires were included as repertoire metrics. TCRdb reprocessing: public reads trimmed at Q25 with fastp, clones called with MiXCR, in-frame beta chains kept. For every CDR3 protein sequence, its rows merge into one entry that carries the most common genes and DNA. TCRdb, not the authors, supplied the V and J calls. The sample table lists around 84,000 distinct CDR3 sequences, around a sixth of them with a count of one. Approximately 1.5% of the sample is taken by the ten largest.

The meaning of the sample's time point label: after trial treatment. Sample treatment or condition, as interpreted from the label and publication: LDRT plus nivolumab, ipilimumab, low-dose cyclophosphamide and aspirin (RACIN trial). Donors were enrolled in RACIN, a single-arm phase I dose-escalation trial combining nivolumab, ipilimumab, aspirin, low-dose cyclophosphamide and low-dose radiotherapy. To be eligible, a patient needed to have an advanced solid tumor that was TIL-negative. The junction shows trimming of 3 bases on V and 2 bases on J, and the gene matches do not reach 5 bases of it. According to the germline V gene (reference sequence), CDR1 reads LGHDT and CDR2 reads YNNKEL. Measured from the cysteine to the phenylalanine, the CDR3 is 15 residues long. Only the CDR3 part of the read is kept: 45 bases, read in frame from the first base.

This TCR was sampled from a male donor with prostate cancer. Here the chain combines TRBV3-1 and TRBJ2-3, with 7 bases in between that match TRBD2. The sequenced sample was PBMCs, obtained after low-dose radiotherapy plus immunotherapy. The CDR3 amino acid sequence is: CASSHFSGNTDTQYF. DNA sequence: TGTGCCAGCAGCCACTTCAGCGGGAACACAGATACGCAGTATTTT.